These 10 T cell receptor beta chains originate from one sample sequenced in a study of cytomegalovirus exposure and HLA in healthy donors. PCR amplification relied on 60 Vbeta primers (plus 13 Jbeta primers). The method was immunoSEQ multiplex PCR; TCRdb's version includes in-frame clones alone and lacks a portion of them. The data show 210,000 or so clones, roughly 80% seen once. Sequencing was carried out using PBMCs. Every receptor here comes from a woman between 25 and 40 years old in good health and CMV-seropositive.

This chain uses TRBV5-8 with TRBJ2-7, with a tentative D call TRBD1 (5 bases). The germline V gene encodes CDR1 SGHTS and CDR2 YDEGEE. CDR3 length: 11 residues. V shed 0 bases and J shed 8 bases, with 6 bases lying between them. In DNA, the CDR3 is TGTGCCAGCAGCTTGGAGGACAAGCAGTACTTC. It encodes CASSLEDKQYF.

This chain joins TRBV21-1 and TRBJ2-5; the table's D call TRBD1 went unverified against the DNA. TRBV21-1 is listed as a pseudogene. The CDR3 is made up of 19 amino acids. This CDR3 is CASSKRTGWSSAYQETQYF. CDR3 DNA: TGTGCCAGCAGCAAACGGACAGGGTGGAGTTCAGCGTACCAAGAGACCCAGTACTTC.

This clone has a single count. The rearrangement links TRBV5-6 to TRBJ2-7, with a weak D call TRBD1 (6 bases). This CDR3 is 13 amino acids long. Germline-derived CDR1 and CDR2 are SGHDT and YYEEEE. Trimming took off 4 bases at V and 9 bases at J, with 17 bases between the two ends. CDR3 in amino acids: CASSHDQGSRQYF. In nucleotides, the CDR3 is TGTGCCAGCAGCCATGACCAGGGGAGTAGGCAGTACTTC. The full variable domain, rest sourced from reference TRBV5-6 and TRBJ2-7, is DAGVTQSPTHLIKTRGQQVTLRCSPKSGHDTVSWYQQALGQGPQFIFQYYEEEERQRGNFPDRFSGHQFPNYSSELNVNALLLGDSALYLCASSHDQGSRQYFGPGTRLTVT.

This rearrangement joins TRBV18 to TRBJ1-1; D call uncertain. Trimming removed 1 base at V and 1 base at J, with 7 bases between. Germline V gene data show CDR1 as KGHSH and CDR2 as LQKENI. This CDR3 is 14 amino acids long. This CDR3 is CASSPRGENTEAFF. CDR3 sequence (DNA): TGTGCCAGCTCACCACGCGGGGAGAACACTGAAGCTTTCTTT.

This chain uses TRBV6-1 with TRBJ1-1; D may be TRBD1 (5 bases). V was clipped by 1 base and J by 4 bases, with 13 bases between them. The CDR3 consists of 15 residues. Germline CDR1 is MNHNS and CDR2 is SASEGT. The CDR3 DNA is TGTGCCAGCAGTGAAGAAGTGGGGGGAGGCACTGAAGCTTTCTTT. Protein product: CASSEEVGGGTEAFF.

The table lists this clone with a count of one. The V call is TRBV10-3, the J call TRBJ2-7; 7 positions match TRBD1. Trimming at V came to 6 bases and at J to 0 bases, leaving 5 bases not matched to a gene. This CDR3 comprises 14 residues. Germline V gives CDR1 ENHRY, CDR2 SYGVKD. CDR3 sequence reads: CAIRTGTVSYEQYF. Here the CDR3 DNA reads TGTGCCATCAGGACCGGGACAGTCTCCTACGAGCAGTACTTC.

V gene TRBV20-1 combines with J gene TRBJ2-1; perhaps TRBD2 as D (6 bases). This CDR3 is 11 amino acids long. Germline CDR1 is DFQATT and CDR2 is SNEGSKA (reference sequence). The V gene lost 5 bases and the J gene lost 12 bases, with 14 bases spanning the gap. CDR3 protein: CSAPGLRLQFF. CDR3 DNA sequence: TGCAGTGCTCCGGGACTCAGACTGCAGTTCTTC.

With regard to this clone: Other DNA variants within this sample encode the same CDR3. This chain joins TRBV7-3 and TRBJ1-1; D may be TRBD1 (5 bases). Germline V gene sequence: CDR1 SGHTA, CDR2 FQGTGA. The CDR3 extends over 14 amino acids. V was shortened by 0 bases and J by 3 bases, with 8 bases between the two germline ends. For the CDR3, the DNA is TGTGCCAGCAGCTTAACCTCGGGGGACACTGAAGCTTTCTTT. It specifies CASSLTSGDTEAFF.

Only a few counts were recorded for this clone. V is TRBV10-2 and J is TRBJ1-2, with no clear D. Germline CDR1 and CDR2: WSHSY and SAAADI. Trimming left V 5 bases short and J 8 bases short, with 15 bases between. This CDR3 is built from 13 residues. The chain's CDR3 is CASSPTRSEGYTF. CDR3 sequence (DNA): TGCGCCAGCAGTCCCACGAGGAGTGAGGGCTACACCTTC.

This clone was counted between two and nine times. This chain uses TRBV5-4 with TRBJ2-5; 8 bases map to TRBD2. The CDR3 consists of 16 residues. Germline V lookup: CDR1 SGHNT, CDR2 YYREEE (reference sequence). Trimming took 4 bases from V and 1 from J; bases not matched to a gene: 9. CDR3 region: CASSPTSGGRQETQYF. The CDR3 region has the DNA TGTGCCAGCAGCCCTACTAGCGGAGGACGCCAAGAGACCCAGTACTTC.